Given below is one TCR beta chain in context. One entry per CDR3 protein, called by TCRdb with MiXCR from the RT-PCR reads. The sample records more than 850,000 distinct CDR3 sequences, roughly 18% being singletons. There are 14 residues in the CDR3. Germline V CDR1 and CDR2: MGHDK, SYGVNS. Trimming removed 6 bases from V and 0 bases from J, with 12 bases in between. These data originate in a study of patients and donors after allogeneic stem cell transplantation. This chain connects TRBV25-1 to TRBJ2-7; D gene unclear. Sequenced input: blood, either unsorted or a sorted T cell fraction (not recorded which). The sequence was obtained from a human donor who was either an allogeneic HSCT recipient or a stem cell or donor lymphocyte infusion donor (not recorded which). It is not recorded whose cells these are; they may come from a transplant donor. The CDR3, as DNA: TGTGCCAGCAGGATAAGGGATGCCTCCTACGAGCAGTACTTC. It specifies CASRIRDASYEQYF.